This T cell receptor beta chain came from a study of T-cell memory formation after mild COVID-19. Study-wide findings and caveats: Memory cells collected pre-infection included some clones that later responded, suggesting cross-reactive memory joined.

Only a few counts were recorded for this clonotype. The antigen is undetermined. The germline CDR1 and CDR2 sequences are SNHLY and FYNNEI. CDR3 size: 13 residues. V was cut by 8 bases and J by 6 bases, with 15 bases left in between. TCRdb reanalysed the 5' RACE reads using MiXCR and keeps one entry per CDR3 protein. The sample carries roughly 320,000 distinct CDR3 sequences, 25% to 30% recorded once. Material for sequencing was PBMCs or a T cell subset sorted from them (not recorded which). The TCR originated in an adult woman who had mild COVID-19 (a few samples of this study predate the infection). Cell type and time point are not known. The chain links TRBV2 to TRBJ2-3; no clear D. DNA for the CDR3: TGTGCCAGCGCACGGGCGCTTATCGATACGCAGTATTTT. This gives the protein CASARALIDTQYF.